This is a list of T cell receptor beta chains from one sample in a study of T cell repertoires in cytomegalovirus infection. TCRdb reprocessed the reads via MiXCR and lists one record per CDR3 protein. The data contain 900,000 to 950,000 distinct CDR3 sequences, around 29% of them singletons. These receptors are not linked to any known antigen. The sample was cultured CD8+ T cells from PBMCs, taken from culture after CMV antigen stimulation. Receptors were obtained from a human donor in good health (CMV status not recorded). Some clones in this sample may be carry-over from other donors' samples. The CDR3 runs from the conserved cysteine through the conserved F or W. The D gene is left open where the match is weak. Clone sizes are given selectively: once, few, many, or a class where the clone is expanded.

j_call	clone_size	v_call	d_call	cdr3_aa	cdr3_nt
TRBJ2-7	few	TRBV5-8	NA	CASSFREGVDEQYF	TGTGCCAGCAGCTTCAGAGAGGGGGTCGACGAGCAGTACTTC
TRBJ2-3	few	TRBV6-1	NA	CASSDFPAEGPDTQYF	TGTGCCAGCAGTGATTTCCCGGCAGAAGGGCCAGATACGCAGTATTTT
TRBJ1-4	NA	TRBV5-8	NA	CASTSPSALTEKLFF	TGTGCCAGCACCTCTCCCTCGGCACTCACGGAAAAACTGTTTTTT
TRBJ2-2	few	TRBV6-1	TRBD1	CASSPGTGVFTGELFF	TGTGCCAGCAGTCCAGGGACAGGGGTTTTCACCGGGGAGCTGTTTTTT
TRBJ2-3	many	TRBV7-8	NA	CASSNDRYTDTQYF	TGTGCCAGCAGCAACGACAGATACACAGATACGCAGTATTTT
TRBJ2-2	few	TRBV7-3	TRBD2	CASSLGGGAAGELFF	TGTGCCAGCAGCTTAGGCGGGGGGGCCGCCGGGGAGCTGTTTTTT
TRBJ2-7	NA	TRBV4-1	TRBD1	CASSPSDRGPYEQYF	TGCGCCAGCAGCCCCTCGGACAGGGGGCCCTACGAGCAGTACTTC
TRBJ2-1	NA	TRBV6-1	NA	CASRDKLRDGPYNEQFF	TGTGCCAGCAGAGACAAGCTCCGGGACGGACCTTACAATGAGCAGTTCTTC
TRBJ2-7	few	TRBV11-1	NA	CASSPEQGRSYEQYF	TGTGCCAGCAGCCCGGAACAGGGTCGGTCCTACGAGCAGTACTTC
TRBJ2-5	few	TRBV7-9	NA	CASRKGVQETQYF	TGTGCCAGCAGGAAAGGAGTTCAAGAGACCCAGTACTTC
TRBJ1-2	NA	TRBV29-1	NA	CSVDPGAVYGYTF	TGCAGCGTGGACCCAGGGGCCGTCTATGGCTACACCTTC
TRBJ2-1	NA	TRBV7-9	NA	CASSSLTREQFF	TGTGCCAGCAGCTCCCTAACACGGGAGCAGTTCTTC
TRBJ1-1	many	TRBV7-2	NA	CASSFNLPTYVGGKDTEAFF	TGTGCCAGCAGCTTTAACCTCCCTACTTATGTAGGGGGTAAGGACACTGAAGCTTTCTTT
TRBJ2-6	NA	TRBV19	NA	CASFTNSRYSGANVLTF	TGTGCCAGTTTCACCAACAGCCGTTACTCTGGGGCCAACGTCCTGACTTTC
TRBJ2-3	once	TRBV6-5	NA	CATAGGTDTQYF	TGTGCCACCGCAGGCGGCACAGATACGCAGTATTTT
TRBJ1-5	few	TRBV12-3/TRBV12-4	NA	CASSAFGSNQPQHF	TGTGCCAGCAGTGCGTTCGGTAGCAATCAGCCCCAGCATTTT
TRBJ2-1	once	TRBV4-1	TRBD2	CACSQLAGGKNNEQFF	TGCGCCTGCAGCCAACTAGCGGGGGGAAAGAACAATGAGCAGTTCTTC
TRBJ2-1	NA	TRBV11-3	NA	CASSPGDRNEQFF	TGTGCCAGCAGTCCGGGAGATAGGAATGAGCAGTTCTTC
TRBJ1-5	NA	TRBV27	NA	CASSPQGVIQPQHF	TGTGCCAGCAGTCCCCAGGGAGTGATACAGCCCCAGCATTTT
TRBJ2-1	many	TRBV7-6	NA	CASSLRLGYSYNEQFF	TGTGCCAGCAGCTTACGCCTTGGCTACTCCTACAATGAGCAGTTCTTC
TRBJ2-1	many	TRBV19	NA	CASKERAFSYNEQFF	TGTGCCAGTAAGGAACGGGCCTTTTCCTACAATGAGCAGTTCTTC
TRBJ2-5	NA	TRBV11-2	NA	CASGSQETQYF	TGCGCCTCAGGATCCCAAGAGACCCAGTACTTC
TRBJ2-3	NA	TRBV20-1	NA	CSARPLKSTDTQYF	TGCAGTGCTAGACCCCTAAAAAGCACAGATACGCAGTATTTT
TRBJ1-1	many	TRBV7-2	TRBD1	CASNHYIDRVGTEAFF	TGTGCCAGCAACCATTATATTGACAGGGTAGGCACTGAAGCTTTCTTT
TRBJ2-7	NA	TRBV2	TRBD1	CASSAPGTVREQYF	TGTGCCAGCAGTGCCCCGGGGACAGTTCGAGAGCAGTACTTC
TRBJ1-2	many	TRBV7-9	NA	CASGSREGNSFYGYTF	TGTGCCAGCGGGTCTCGAGAGGGAAATTCCTTCTATGGCTACACCTTC
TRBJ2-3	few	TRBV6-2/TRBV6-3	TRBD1	CASSYPWDRSTDTQYF	TGTGCCAGCAGTTACCCCTGGGACAGGAGCACAGATACGCAGTATTTT
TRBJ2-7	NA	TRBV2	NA	CASRDKSGSYEQYF	TGTGCCAGCAGGGACAAATCCGGGTCCTACGAGCAGTACTTC
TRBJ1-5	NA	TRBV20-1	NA	CSARDQSSSNQPQHF	TGCAGTGCTAGAGATCAGTCCAGTAGCAATCAGCCCCAGCATTTT
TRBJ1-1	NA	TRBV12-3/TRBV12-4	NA	CASSSLDLNTEAFF	TGTGCCAGCAGTTCACTCGATCTGAACACTGAAGCTTTCTTT
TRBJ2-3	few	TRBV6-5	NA	CASSYSGILTDTQYF	TGTGCCAGCAGTTACTCGGGAATCCTGACAGATACGCAGTATTTT
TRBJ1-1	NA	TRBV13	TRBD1	CASSLGGDRGISAEAFF	TGTGCCAGCAGCTTAGGTGGAGACAGGGGGATCTCGGCTGAAGCTTTCTTT
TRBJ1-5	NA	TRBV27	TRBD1	CASSRKDRGRDQPQHF	TGTGCCAGCAGCCGTAAAGACAGGGGGCGAGATCAGCCCCAGCATTTT
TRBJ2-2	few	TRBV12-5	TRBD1	CASGRPGTGNTGELFF	TGTGCTAGTGGTCGACCCGGGACAGGGAACACCGGGGAGCTGTTTTTT
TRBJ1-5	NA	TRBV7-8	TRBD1	CASSPGGEQPQHF	TGTGCCAGCAGCCCAGGGGGCGAGCAGCCCCAGCATTTT
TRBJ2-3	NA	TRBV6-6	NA	CASSYSGISTRTDTQYF	TGTGCCAGCAGTTACTCGGGCATTAGCACTCGCACAGATACGCAGTATTTT
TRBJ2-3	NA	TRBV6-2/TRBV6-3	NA	CASRKTGSFTDTQYF	TGTGCCAGCAGAAAAACCGGGTCCTTCACAGATACGCAGTATTTT
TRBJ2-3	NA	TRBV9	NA	CASSVDDSTDTQYF	TGTGCCAGCAGCGTGGACGATAGCACAGATACGCAGTATTTT
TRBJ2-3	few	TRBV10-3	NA	CAISEGTTSTDTQYF	TGTGCCATCAGTGAAGGCACCACTAGCACAGATACGCAGTATTTT
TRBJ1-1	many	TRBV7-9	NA	CASSLEGGEAFF	TGTGCCAGCAGCTTAGAAGGGGGTGAAGCTTTCTTT
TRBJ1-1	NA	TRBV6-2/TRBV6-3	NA	CASSYGFSGFTEAFF	TGTGCCAGCAGTTACGGTTTTTCAGGGTTCACTGAAGCTTTCTTT
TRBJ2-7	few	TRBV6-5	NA	CASSYSGPEDAYEQYF	TGTGCCAGCAGTTACTCGGGGCCAGAGGACGCCTACGAGCAGTACTTC